This TCR beta chain was recovered during a study of T cell changes during pregnancy in multiple sclerosis. This CDR3 has 13 amino acids. With V trimmed by 5 bases and J by 0 bases, 3 bases remained unmatched. In germline, CDR1 is SQVTM, CDR2 ANQGSEA. Data came from immunoSEQ multiplex PCR; TCRdb stores just in-frame clones and leaves some out. The sample yields about 98,000 clones, under 95% seen once. Sequences were derived from peripheral blood, sampled after pregnancy. The chain recombines TRBV29-1 with TRBJ1-1; 7 positions match TRBD1. This TCR came from a female donor in good health, enrolled as a control in a pregnancy study. Here the CDR3 reads CSVTTGMNTEAFF. In nucleotides, the CDR3 is TGCAGCGTTACGACAGGGATGAACACTGAAGCTTTCTTT.